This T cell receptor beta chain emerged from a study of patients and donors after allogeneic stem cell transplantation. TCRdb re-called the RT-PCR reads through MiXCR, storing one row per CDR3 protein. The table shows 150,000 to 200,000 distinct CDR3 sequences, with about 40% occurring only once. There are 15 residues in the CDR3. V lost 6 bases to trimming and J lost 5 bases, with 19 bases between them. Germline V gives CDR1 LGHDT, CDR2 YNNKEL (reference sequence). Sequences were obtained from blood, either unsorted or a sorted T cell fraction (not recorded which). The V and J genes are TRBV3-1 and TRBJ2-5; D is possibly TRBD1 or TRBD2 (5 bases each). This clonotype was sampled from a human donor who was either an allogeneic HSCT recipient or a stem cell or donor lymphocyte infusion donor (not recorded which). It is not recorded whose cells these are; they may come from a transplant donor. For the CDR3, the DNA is TGTGCCAGCAGTAGGAACGTCGGGGCCGCGGAGACCCAGTACTTC. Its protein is CASSRNVGAAETQYF.